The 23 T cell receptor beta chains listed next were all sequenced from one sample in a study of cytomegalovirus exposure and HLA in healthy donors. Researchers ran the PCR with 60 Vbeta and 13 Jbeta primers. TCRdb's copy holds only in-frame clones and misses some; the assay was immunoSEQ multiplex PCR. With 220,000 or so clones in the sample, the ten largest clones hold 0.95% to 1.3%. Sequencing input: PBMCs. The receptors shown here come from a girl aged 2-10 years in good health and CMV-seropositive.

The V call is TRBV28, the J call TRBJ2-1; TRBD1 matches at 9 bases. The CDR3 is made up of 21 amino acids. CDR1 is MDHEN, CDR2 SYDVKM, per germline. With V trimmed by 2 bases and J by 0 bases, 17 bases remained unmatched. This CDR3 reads CASSLPRTGARKGTSYNEQFF. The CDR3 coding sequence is TGTGCCAGCAGTTTACCGCGGACAGGGGCCAGGAAAGGTACCTCCTACAATGAGCAGTTCTTC.

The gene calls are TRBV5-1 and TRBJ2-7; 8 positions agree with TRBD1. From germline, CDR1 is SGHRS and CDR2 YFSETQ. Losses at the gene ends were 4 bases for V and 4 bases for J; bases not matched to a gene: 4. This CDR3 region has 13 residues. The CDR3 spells CASSGRQGYEQYF. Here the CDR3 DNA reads TGCGCCAGCAGCGGGCGACAGGGGTACGAGCAGTACTTC.

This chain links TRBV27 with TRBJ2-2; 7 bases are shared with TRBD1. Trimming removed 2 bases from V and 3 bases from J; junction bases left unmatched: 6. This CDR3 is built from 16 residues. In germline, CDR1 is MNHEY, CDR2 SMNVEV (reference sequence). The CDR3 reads CASSLTDRAHTGELFF. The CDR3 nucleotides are TGTGCCAGCAGTTTAACCGACAGGGCGCACACCGGGGAGCTGTTTTTT.

The CDR3 loop reads CASRGQQYEQYF. The CDR3 DNA sequence: TGTGCCAGCCGCGGACAGCAATACGAGCAGTACTTC. The V gene is TRBV28, the J gene TRBJ2-7; a possible D gene is TRBD1 (6 bases). CDR3 length: 12 residues. The germline V gene encodes CDR1 MDHEN and CDR2 SYDVKM. The germline V and J ends were trimmed by 8 bases and 4 bases, with 12 bases remaining between them.

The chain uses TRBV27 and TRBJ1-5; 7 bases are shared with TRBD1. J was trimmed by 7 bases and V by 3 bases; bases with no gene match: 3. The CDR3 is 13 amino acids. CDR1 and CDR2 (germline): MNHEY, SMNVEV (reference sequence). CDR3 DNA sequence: TGTGCCAGCAGTTTTTCAGGGGGGCAGCCCCAGCATTTT. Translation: CASSFSGGQPQHF.

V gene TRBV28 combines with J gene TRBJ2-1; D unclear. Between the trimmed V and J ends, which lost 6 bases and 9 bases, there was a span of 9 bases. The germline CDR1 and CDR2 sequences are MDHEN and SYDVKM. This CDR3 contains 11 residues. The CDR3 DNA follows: TGTGCCAGCAGCCCCGTATCTGAGCAGTTCTTC. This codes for CASSPVSEQFF.

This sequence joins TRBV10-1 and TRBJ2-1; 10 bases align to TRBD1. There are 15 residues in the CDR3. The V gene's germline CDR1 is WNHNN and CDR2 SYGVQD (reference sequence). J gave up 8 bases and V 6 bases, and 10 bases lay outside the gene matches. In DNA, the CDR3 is TGCGCCAGCAGAGGGACAGGGGTTGGGGTGGATGAGCAGTTCTTC. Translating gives CASRGTGVGVDEQFF.

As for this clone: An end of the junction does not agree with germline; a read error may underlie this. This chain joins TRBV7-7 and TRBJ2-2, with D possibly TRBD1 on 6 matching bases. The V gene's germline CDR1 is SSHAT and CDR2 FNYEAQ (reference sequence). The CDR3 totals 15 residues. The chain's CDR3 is CASSQQGTDTGELFF. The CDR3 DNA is TGTGCTAGCAGCCAACAGGGAACGGACACCGGGGAGCTGTTTTTT.

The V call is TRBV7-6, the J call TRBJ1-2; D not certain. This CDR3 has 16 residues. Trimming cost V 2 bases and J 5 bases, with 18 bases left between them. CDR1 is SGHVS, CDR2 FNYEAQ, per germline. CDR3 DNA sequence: TGTGCCAGCAGCTTAATGTCCCGGTTGAGGAAATATGGCTACACCTTC. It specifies CASSLMSRLRKYGYTF. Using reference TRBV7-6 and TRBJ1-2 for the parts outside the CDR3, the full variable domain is GAGVSQSPRYKVTKRGQDVALRCDPISGHVSLYWYRQALGQGPEFLTYFNYEAQQDKSGLPNDRFSAERPEGSISTLTIQRTEQRDSAMYRCASSLMSRLRKYGYTFGSGTRLTVV.

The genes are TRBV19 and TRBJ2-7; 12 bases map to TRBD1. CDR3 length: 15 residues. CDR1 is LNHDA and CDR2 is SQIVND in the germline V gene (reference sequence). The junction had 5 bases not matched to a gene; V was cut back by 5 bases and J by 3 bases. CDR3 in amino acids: CASSPGQGANYEQYF. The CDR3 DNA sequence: TGTGCCAGTAGTCCGGGACAGGGGGCAAACTACGAGCAGTACTTC. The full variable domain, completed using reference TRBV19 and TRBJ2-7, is DGGITQSPKYLFRKEGQNVTLSCEQNLNHDAMYWYRQDPGQGLRLIYYSQIVNDFQKGDIAEGYSVSREKKESFPLTVTSAQKNPTAFYLCASSPGQGANYEQYFGPGTRLTVT.

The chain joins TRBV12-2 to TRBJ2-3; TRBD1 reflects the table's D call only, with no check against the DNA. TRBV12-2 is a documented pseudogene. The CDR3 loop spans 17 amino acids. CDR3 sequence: CASRLHPTTGGSDTQYF. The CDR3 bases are TGTGCAAGTCGCTTACATCCCACGACAGGGGGTTCCGATACGCAGTATTTT.

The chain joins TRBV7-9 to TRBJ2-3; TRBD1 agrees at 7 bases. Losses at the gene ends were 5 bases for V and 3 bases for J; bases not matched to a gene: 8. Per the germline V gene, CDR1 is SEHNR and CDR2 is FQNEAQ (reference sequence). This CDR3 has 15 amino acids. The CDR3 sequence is CASSPEGAKTDTQYF. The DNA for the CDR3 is TGTGCCAGCAGCCCCGAGGGGGCTAAGACAGATACGCAGTATTTT.

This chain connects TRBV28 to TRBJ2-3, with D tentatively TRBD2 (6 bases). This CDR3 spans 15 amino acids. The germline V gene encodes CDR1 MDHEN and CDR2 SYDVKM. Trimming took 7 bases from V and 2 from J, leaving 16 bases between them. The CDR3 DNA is TGTGCCAGCACCTTACCGGACTACTCCACAGATACGCAGTATTTT. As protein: CASTLPDYSTDTQYF.

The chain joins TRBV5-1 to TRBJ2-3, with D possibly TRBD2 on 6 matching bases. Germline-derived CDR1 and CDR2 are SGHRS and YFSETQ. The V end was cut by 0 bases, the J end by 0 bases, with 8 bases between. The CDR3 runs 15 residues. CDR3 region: CASSLVAGSTDTQYF. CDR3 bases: TGCGCCAGCAGCTTGGTTGCGGGGAGCACAGATACGCAGTATTTT.

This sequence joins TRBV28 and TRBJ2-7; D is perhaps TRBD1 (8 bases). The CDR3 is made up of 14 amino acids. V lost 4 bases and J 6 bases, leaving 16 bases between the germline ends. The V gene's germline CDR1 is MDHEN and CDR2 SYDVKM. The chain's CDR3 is CASSSPDREGEQYF. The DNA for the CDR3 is TGTGCCAGCAGTTCCCCGGACAGGGAGGGCGAGCAGTACTTC.

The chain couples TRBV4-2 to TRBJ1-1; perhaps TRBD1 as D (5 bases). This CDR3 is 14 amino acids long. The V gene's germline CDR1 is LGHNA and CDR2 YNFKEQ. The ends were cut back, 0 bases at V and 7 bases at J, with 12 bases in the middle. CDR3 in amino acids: CASSQERETGEAFF. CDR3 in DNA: TGTGCCAGCAGCCAAGAGCGAGAAACAGGTGAAGCTTTCTTT.

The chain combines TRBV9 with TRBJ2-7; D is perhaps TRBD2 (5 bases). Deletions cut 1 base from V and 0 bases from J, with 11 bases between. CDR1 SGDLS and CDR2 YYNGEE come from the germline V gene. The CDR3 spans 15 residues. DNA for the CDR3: TGTGCCAGCAGCGTATCCAAGCGGTTCTCCTACGAGCAGTACTTC. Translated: CASSVSKRFSYEQYF.

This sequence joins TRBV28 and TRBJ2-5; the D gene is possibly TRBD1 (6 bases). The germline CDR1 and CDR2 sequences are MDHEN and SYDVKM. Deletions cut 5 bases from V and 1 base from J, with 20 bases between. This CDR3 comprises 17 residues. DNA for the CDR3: TGTGCCAGCAGTGGTAGAATGGGGGCCCCAACCCAAGAGACCCAGTACTTC. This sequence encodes CASSGRMGAPTQETQYF.

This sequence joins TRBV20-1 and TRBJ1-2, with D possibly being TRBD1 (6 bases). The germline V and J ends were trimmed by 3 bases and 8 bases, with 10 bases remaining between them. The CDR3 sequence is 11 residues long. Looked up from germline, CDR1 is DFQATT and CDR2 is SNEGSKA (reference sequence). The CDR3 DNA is TGCAGTGCTAGGAACAGGGCCGGCTACACCTTC. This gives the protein CSARNRAGYTF.

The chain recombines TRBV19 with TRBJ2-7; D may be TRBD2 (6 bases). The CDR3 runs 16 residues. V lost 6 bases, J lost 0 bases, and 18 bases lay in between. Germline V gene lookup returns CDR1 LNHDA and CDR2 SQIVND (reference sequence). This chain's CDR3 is CASSPLAVKSSYEQYF. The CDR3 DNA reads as TGTGCCAGTAGCCCCTTAGCGGTAAAGAGCTCCTACGAGCAGTACTTC. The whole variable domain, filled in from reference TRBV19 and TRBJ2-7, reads DGGITQSPKYLFRKEGQNVTLSCEQNLNHDAMYWYRQDPGQGLRLIYYSQIVNDFQKGDIAEGYSVSREKKESFPLTVTSAQKNPTAFYLCASSPLAVKSSYEQYFGPGTRLTVT.

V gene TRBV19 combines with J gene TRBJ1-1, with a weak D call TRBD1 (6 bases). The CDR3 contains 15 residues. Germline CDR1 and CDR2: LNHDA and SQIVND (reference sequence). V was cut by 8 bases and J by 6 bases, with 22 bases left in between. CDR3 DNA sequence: TGTGCCAGTGTTGGGAGGGCACGGGACATCCCTGAAGCTTTCTTT. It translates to CASVGRARDIPEAFF. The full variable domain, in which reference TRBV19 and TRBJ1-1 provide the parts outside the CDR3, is DGGITQSPKYLFRKEGQNVTLSCEQNLNHDAMYWYRQDPGQGLRLIYYSQIVNDFQKGDIAEGYSVSREKKESFPLTVTSAQKNPTAFYLCASVGRARDIPEAFFGQGTRLTVV.

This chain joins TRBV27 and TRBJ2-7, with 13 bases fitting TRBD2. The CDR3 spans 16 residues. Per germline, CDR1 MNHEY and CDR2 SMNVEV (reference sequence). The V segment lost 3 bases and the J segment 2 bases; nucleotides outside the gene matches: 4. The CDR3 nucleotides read TGTGCCAGCAGTTTCGCACTAGCGGGAGGGCCCTACGAGCAGTACTTC. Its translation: CASSFALAGGPYEQYF.

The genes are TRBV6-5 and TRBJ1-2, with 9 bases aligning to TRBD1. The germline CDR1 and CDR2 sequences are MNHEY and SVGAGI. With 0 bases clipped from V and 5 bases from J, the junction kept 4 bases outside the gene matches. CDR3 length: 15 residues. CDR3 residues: CASSYSGQGGYGYTF. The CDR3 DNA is TGTGCCAGCAGTTACTCGGGACAGGGAGGATATGGCTACACCTTC.